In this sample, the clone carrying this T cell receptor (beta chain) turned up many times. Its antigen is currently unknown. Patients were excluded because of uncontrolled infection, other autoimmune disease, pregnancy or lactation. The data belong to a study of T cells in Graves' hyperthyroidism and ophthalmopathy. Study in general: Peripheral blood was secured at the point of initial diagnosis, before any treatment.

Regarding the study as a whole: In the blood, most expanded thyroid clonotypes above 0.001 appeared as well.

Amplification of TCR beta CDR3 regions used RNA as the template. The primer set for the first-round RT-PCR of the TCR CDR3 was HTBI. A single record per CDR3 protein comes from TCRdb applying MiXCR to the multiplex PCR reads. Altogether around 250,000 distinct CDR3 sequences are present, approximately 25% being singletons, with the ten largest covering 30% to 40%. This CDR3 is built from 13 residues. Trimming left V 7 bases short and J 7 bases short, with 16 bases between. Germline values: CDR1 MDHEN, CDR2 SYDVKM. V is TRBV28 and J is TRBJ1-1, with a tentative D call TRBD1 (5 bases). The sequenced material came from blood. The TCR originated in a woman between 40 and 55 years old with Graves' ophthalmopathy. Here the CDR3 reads CASIQAGRDEAFF. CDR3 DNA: TGTGCCAGCATCCAGGCAGGGAGGGATGAAGCTTTCTTT.